These 28 T cell receptor beta chains originate from one sample sequenced in a study of T cell responses to AZD1222 COVID-19 vaccine. Using immunoSEQ multiplex PCR, the repertoire was profiled, and TCRdb retains in-frame clones only, with some absent. There are about 160,000 clones in the sample; around 92% occur only once, and roughly 4.5% lies in the top ten. This specimen consisted of peripheral blood, obtained on day 0 of MenACWY control vaccination. Source of these receptors: an adult in good health.

This chain joins TRBV7-9 and TRBJ1-1, with D maybe TRBD1 (6 bases). This CDR3 is built from 12 residues. Trimming took 7 bases from V and 9 from J, leaving 15 bases between them. Germline V lookup: CDR1 SEHNR, CDR2 FQNEAQ (reference sequence). The CDR3 sequence: CASNPGDGQAFF. The CDR3 DNA follows: TGTGCCAGCAACCCAGGGGACGGCCAAGCTTTCTTT. The full variable domain, in which reference TRBV7-9 and TRBJ1-1 provide the parts outside the CDR3, is DTGVSQNPRHKITKRGQNVTFRCDPISEHNRLYWYRQTLGQGPEFLTYFQNEAQLEKSRLLSDRFSAERPKGSFSTLEIQRTEQGDSAMYLCASNPGDGQAFFGQGTRLTVV.

The genes are TRBV19 and TRBJ2-1; possibly TRBD1 for D (5 bases). Germline-derived CDR1 and CDR2 are LNHDA and SQIVND (reference sequence). CDR3 length: 13 amino acids. V lost 0 bases and J 8 bases, leaving 8 bases between the germline ends. CDR3 amino acids: CASSIDQGDEQFF. Here the CDR3 DNA reads TGTGCCAGTAGTATAGATCAAGGGGATGAGCAGTTCTTC.

V gene TRBV7-2 combines with J gene TRBJ1-1; D is perhaps TRBD1 (5 bases). Germline CDR1 and CDR2: SGHTA and FQGNSA. The CDR3 is 15 residues long. V gave up 1 base and J gave up 1 base, with 10 bases separating them. CDR3 DNA: TGTGCCAGCAGCTTAGACCCGGGGCGGAACACTGAAGCTTTCTTT. Its protein is CASSLDPGRNTEAFF.

Note on this clone: Other DNA sequences in the sample encode the same CDR3. The rearrangement joins TRBV12-3 or TRBV12-4 to TRBJ1-1; no reliable D call. V was clipped by 2 bases and J by 1 base, with 5 bases between them. CDR3 length equals 13 residues. This CDR3 is CASSLTENTEAFF. For the CDR3, the DNA is TGTGCCAGCAGTTTAACGGAGAACACTGAAGCTTTCTTT.

This clone appeared a single time. One end of the junction varies from germline; a read error may be responsible. This chain uses TRBV7-7 with TRBJ2-7; a weak D match, TRBD1 (5 bases). The CDR3 runs 14 residues. Germline values: CDR1 SSHAT, CDR2 FNYEAQ (reference sequence). The DNA of the CDR3 is TGTGCTAGCAGCCCGTCGCAGGGATTAGGGGAGCAGTACTTC. Translation gives CASSPSQGLGEQYF.

This sequence joins TRBV19 and TRBJ2-7; tentatively, D is TRBD1 (7 bases). Trimming removed 3 bases at V and 5 bases at J, with 17 bases between. Germline V gene data show CDR1 as LNHDA and CDR2 as SQIVND (reference sequence). This CDR3 contains 15 residues. In DNA, the CDR3 is TGTGCCAGTAGTATTGCGGGCAGGGGGGTGGACGAGCAGTACTTC. Its protein product is CASSIAGRGVDEQYF.

The J gene is TRBJ1-6, the V gene TRBV6-1; no definite D call. Germline V lookup: CDR1 MNHNS, CDR2 SASEGT. The CDR3 sequence is 14 residues long. Trimming pared 1 base from V and 10 bases from J, leaving 11 bases between. This CDR3 reads CASSEVGGRSPLHF. For the CDR3, the DNA is TGTGCCAGCAGTGAAGTTGGAGGGCGGTCACCCCTCCACTTT.

This chain connects TRBV5-1 to TRBJ1-1; D may be TRBD1 (6 bases). The CDR3 extends over 15 amino acids. The V end was cut by 0 bases, the J end by 0 bases, with 9 bases between. Germline V gene sequence: CDR1 SGHRS, CDR2 YFSETQ. CDR3 protein: CASSLEGVMNTEAFF. CDR3 coding DNA: TGCGCCAGCAGCTTGGAGGGGGTGATGAACACTGAAGCTTTCTTT.

The chain employs TRBV15 and TRBJ2-1; D possibly corresponds to TRBD1 (5 bases). Germline values: CDR1 LNHNV, CDR2 YYDKDF (reference sequence). Trimming stripped 1 base from V and 7 bases from J, with 5 bases between. The CDR3 consists of 12 residues. CDR3: CATSRGTNEQFF. Here the CDR3 DNA reads TGTGCCACCAGCAGAGGGACAAATGAGCAGTTCTTC.

V usage is TRBV6-1 and J usage is TRBJ2-5; D call uncertain. V dropped 1 base and J dropped 1 base, with 10 bases sitting between them. Germline lookup yields CDR1 MNHNS and CDR2 SASEGT. The CDR3 covers 15 residues. This chain's CDR3 is CASSEGPGTQETQYF. The CDR3 DNA sequence: TGTGCCAGCAGTGAAGGTCCAGGTACCCAAGAGACCCAGTACTTC.

This chain connects TRBV19 to TRBJ1-1; possible D gene TRBD1, 5 bases. The CDR3 spans 13 residues. Between the trimmed V and J ends, which lost 8 bases and 0 bases, there was a span of 10 bases. CDR1 and CDR2 from the germline V gene are LNHDA and SQIVND (reference sequence). The CDR3 bases are TGTGCCAGTTCGGGGCTAGTGAACACTGAAGCTTTCTTT. Amino acids: CASSGLVNTEAFF.

The J gene is TRBJ2-1, the V gene TRBV6-2 or TRBV6-3; 8 bases line up with TRBD1. The V gene end was trimmed by 2 bases and the J gene end by 7 bases; junction bases not matched to a gene: 10. CDR1 MNHEY and CDR2 SVGEGT come from the germline V gene. The CDR3 has 16 residues. CDR3 DNA sequence: TGTGCCAGCAGTTACGCAGACAGGGGCAGGTTGAATGAGCAGTTCTTC. Protein sequence: CASSYADRGRLNEQFF.

The chain uses TRBV10-3 and TRBJ2-1, with TRBD2 matching over 10 bases. This CDR3 has 19 amino acids. The V gene's germline CDR1 is ENHRY and CDR2 SYGVKD. The J segment lost 5 bases and the V segment lost 0 bases, leaving 13 bases of the junction unmatched. CDR3: CAISESRASGRGPNNEQFF. The CDR3 DNA sequence: TGTGCCATCAGTGAGTCGAGGGCTAGCGGGAGAGGACCTAACAATGAGCAGTTCTTC.

The chain has TRBV16 and TRBJ1-1, with a tentative D call TRBD1 (5 bases). CDR1 KGHSY and CDR2 FQNENV come from the germline V gene. The CDR3 covers 16 residues. The ends were cut back, 5 bases at V and 5 bases at J, with 21 bases in the middle. CDR3 loop: CASSSRGRVPRTEAFF. CDR3 nucleotide sequence: TGTGCCAGCAGCTCAAGGGGAAGGGTACCGAGGACTGAAGCTTTCTTT.

The chain couples TRBV19 to TRBJ1-4; 7 nucleotides match TRBD1. Looked up from germline, CDR1 is LNHDA and CDR2 is SQIVND (reference sequence). V was clipped by 5 bases and J by 8 bases; unmatched bases: 11. The CDR3 length is 15 residues. The CDR3 coding sequence is TGTGCCAGTAGTCCTTCACAGGGGAGGGTCGAAAAACTGTTTTTT. The encoded protein is CASSPSQGRVEKLFF.

The chain uses TRBV19 and TRBJ2-1; the match to TRBD2 covers 9 bases. Germline values: CDR1 LNHDA, CDR2 SQIVND (reference sequence). V shed 8 bases and J 10 bases; nucleotides not matched to a gene: 9. This CDR3 spans 13 amino acids. The CDR3 DNA reads TGTGCCAGTGCTTTTGCGGGAGGGGGCGAGCAGTTCTTC. Amino acids: CASAFAGGGEQFF.

J is TRBJ1-2 and V is TRBV12-3 or TRBV12-4, with D unresolved. The CDR3 spans 13 residues. The V end was cut by 6 bases, the J end by 7 bases, with 15 bases between. Written as DNA, the CDR3 is TGTGCCAGCAGCGACGACAAGTGGGGTGGCTACACCTTC. Translation: CASSDDKWGGYTF.

CDR3 DNA sequence: TGTGCCAGCAGGGTACCCGGGGAGGGCGCCGAGCAGTACTTC. It codes for CASRVPGEGAEQYF. The V gene is TRBV2, the J gene TRBJ2-7, with 7 bases identical to TRBD2. V shed 6 bases, J shed 6 bases, and the junction held 11 bases outside the gene matches. Germline V CDR1 and CDR2: SNHLY, FYNNEI. The CDR3 has 14 residues.

In this sample, this clone turned up once. The rearrangement links TRBV2 to TRBJ2-7, with D hard to call. The CDR3 has 12 residues. Trimming left V 4 bases short and J 2 bases short, with 6 bases between. Germline V lookup: CDR1 SNHLY, CDR2 FYNNEI. CDR3 amino acids: CASSGATYEQYF. In DNA, the CDR3 is TGTGCCAGCAGTGGGGCTACCTACGAGCAGTACTTC.

This clone was seen a single time. The J gene is TRBJ2-1, the V gene TRBV3-1 (or the pseudogene TRBV3-2); possibly TRBD1 for D (6 bases). The CDR3 contains 15 residues. Trimming removed 1 base at V and 2 bases at J, with 9 bases between. Germline V gene sequence: CDR1 LGHDT, CDR2 YNNKEL (reference sequence). DNA for the CDR3: TGTGCCAGCAGCCAAGGACAGGTCCCCTACAATGAGCAGTTCTTC. This sequence encodes CASSQGQVPYNEQFF.

This chain connects TRBV3-1 (or the pseudogene TRBV3-2) to TRBJ1-2; 9 bases map to TRBD1. Germline assignment: CDR1 LGHDT and CDR2 YNNKEL (reference sequence). The CDR3 extends over 15 amino acids. The junction had 7 bases not matched to a gene; V was cut back by 4 bases and J by 4 bases. The chain's CDR3 is CASSLSKGQGYGYTF. DNA of the CDR3: TGTGCCAGCAGCCTTAGCAAGGGACAGGGCTATGGCTACACCTTC.

This clone was observed a single time. J is TRBJ1-3 and V is TRBV7-2; possible D gene TRBD1, 6 bases. Germline CDR1 reads SGHTA; CDR2 reads FQGNSA. The CDR3 runs 17 residues. V was cut by 1 base and J by 0 bases, with 13 bases left in between. The CDR3 is CASSLGLAGASGNTIYF. CDR3 nucleotide sequence: TGTGCCAGCAGCTTAGGCTTGGCAGGGGCCTCTGGAAACACCATATATTTT.

The CDR3 coding sequence is TGTGCCAGCAGCCCTCCAATGGGGCCTAACTATGGCTACACCTTC. It yields the protein CASSPPMGPNYGYTF. The chain employs TRBV7-9 and TRBJ1-2, with a weak D call TRBD1 (5 bases). The CDR3 contains 15 residues. With 5 bases removed from V and 0 bases from J, the gap between germline ends came to 13 bases. Germline CDR1 is SEHNR and CDR2 is FQNEAQ (reference sequence). Drawing the rest from reference TRBV7-9 and TRBJ1-2, the complete variable domain is DTGVSQNPRHKITKRGQNVTFRCDPISEHNRLYWYRQTLGQGPEFLTYFQNEAQLEKSRLLSDRFSAERPKGSFSTLEIQRTEQGDSAMYLCASSPPMGPNYGYTFGSGTRLTVV.

This rearrangement joins TRBV19 to TRBJ1-5; D remains unclear. The CDR3 runs to 14 residues. Trimming removed 5 bases at V and 9 bases at J, with 17 bases between. Germline-derived CDR1 and CDR2 are LNHDA and SQIVND (reference sequence). As DNA, the CDR3 is TGTGCCAGTAGTTTTGGGAGGGAATCAGGGCCCCAGCATTTT. Encoded protein: CASSFGRESGPQHF.

This clone was detected only a few times. The chain has TRBV19 and TRBJ1-5; perhaps TRBD1 as D (6 bases). Germline V CDR1 and CDR2: LNHDA, SQIVND (reference sequence). The CDR3 is 15 residues long. Trimming took 6 bases from V and 3 from J, leaving 15 bases between them. DNA of the CDR3: TGTGCCAGTAGCCTAACAGGGTTTTCCAATCAGCCCCAGCATTTT. The encoded protein is CASSLTGFSNQPQHF.

The chain combines TRBV2 with TRBJ2-7; the D call may be TRBD1 or TRBD2 (5 bases each). The CDR3 sequence is 16 residues long. Germline lookup yields CDR1 SNHLY and CDR2 FYNNEI. Trimming took off 6 bases at V and 4 bases at J, with 22 bases between the two ends. The CDR3 region has the DNA TGTGCCAGCAGGCCCTTCCTCGGGGCCGAATTTTACGAGCAGTACTTC. It translates to CASRPFLGAEFYEQYF. Supplemented by reference TRBV2 and TRBJ2-7, the full variable domain reads EPEVTQTPSHQVTQMGQEVILRCVPISNHLYFYWYRQILGQKVEFLVSFYNNEISEKSEIFDDQFSVERPDGSNFTLKIRSTKLEDSAMYFCASRPFLGAEFYEQYFGPGTRLTVT.

CDR3 sequence reads: CASRLRGHLFF. The CDR3 DNA sequence: TGTGCCAGCAGGCTCAGGGGTCACCTGTTTTTT. The chain employs TRBV28 and TRBJ1-4; D might be TRBD1 (6 bases). From germline, CDR1 is MDHEN and CDR2 SYDVKM. V shed 6 bases and J shed 14 bases, with 13 bases lying between them. The CDR3 spans 11 residues. The full variable domain, rest sourced from reference TRBV28 and TRBJ1-4, is DVKVTQSSRYLVKRTGEKVFLECVQDMDHENMFWYRQDPGLGLRLIYFSYDVKMKEKGDIPEGYSVSREKKERFSLILESASTNQTSMYLCASRLRGHLFFGSGTQLSVL.

The V gene is TRBV27, the J gene TRBJ1-5; D is possibly TRBD1 (6 bases). Per the germline V gene, CDR1 is MNHEY and CDR2 is SMNVEV (reference sequence). The V end lost 5 bases, the J end lost 3 bases, and 11 bases lay between the germline ends. This CDR3 is built from 14 residues. CDR3: CASSPWTDNQPQHF. CDR3 nucleotides: TGTGCCAGCAGTCCGTGGACAGACAATCAGCCCCAGCATTTT.